Listed below are T cell receptor beta chains from one sample, sequenced in a study of post-analysis software for immune sequencing data. TCRdb used MiXCR to reprocess the PCR reads, holding one entry per CDR3 protein. Here the sample spans under 650,000 distinct CDR3 sequences, about 40% being singletons. Sequencing used blood. These receptors were taken from a girl under 18 with multiple sclerosis. The CDR3 runs from the conserved cysteine through the conserved F or W. D genes are given only for firm matches. Clone size is shown for a subset of rows, as once, few, many or a class of expanded clone.

>TRBJ2-5|.|.|TRBV5-1
CASSGVSKETQYF
TGCGCCAGCAGCGGTGTTTCCAAAGAGACCCAGTACTTC
>TRBJ1-5|.|many|TRBV12-3/TRBV12-4
CASRGARSQPQHF
TGTGCCAGCAGGGGGGCCAGGAGTCAGCCCCAGCATTTT
>TRBJ2-2|.|.|TRBV7-6
CASSFSNGELFF
TGTGCCAGCAGCTTCTCGAACGGGGAGCTGTTTTTT
>TRBJ2-5|.|.|TRBV7-9
CASSLVQTQETQYF
TGTGCCAGCAGCTTAGTACAGACTCAAGAGACCCAGTACTTC
>TRBJ2-5|TRBD2|.|TRBV6-2/TRBV6-3
CASSRGLAPGTQYF
TGTGCCAGCAGTAGGGGACTAGCCCCAGGGACCCAGTACTTC
>TRBJ1-4|TRBD1|.|TRBV5-1
CASSGGQEPEKLFF
TGCGCCAGCAGCGGGGGACAGGAGCCCGAAAAACTGTTTTTT
>TRBJ1-2|TRBD1|.|TRBV7-9
CASSLGTGEGYGYTF
TGTGCCAGCAGCTTAGGGACAGGGGAAGGCTATGGCTACACCTTC
>TRBJ2-3|.|few|TRBV9
CASSVVGGATDTQYF
TGTGCCAGCAGCGTAGTCGGCGGAGCCACAGATACGCAGTATTTT
>TRBJ1-1|.|.|TRBV4-1
CASSPMGRGKTEAFF
TGCGCCAGCAGCCCTATGGGACGAGGGAAGACTGAAGCTTTCTTT
>TRBJ2-7|.|few|TRBV6-2/TRBV6-3
CASSLGANEQYF
TGTGCCAGCAGCCTTGGGGCAAACGAGCAGTACTTC
>TRBJ2-3|TRBD2|.|TRBV7-2
CASSLASLAGGHTDTQYF
TGTGCCAGCAGCTTAGCTTCCCTAGCGGGGGGGCACACAGATACGCAGTATTTT
>TRBJ2-5|TRBD2|.|TRBV12-3/TRBV12-4
CASRYGGQETQYF
TGTGCCAGCCGTTACGGGGGGCAAGAGACCCAGTACTTC
>TRBJ2-5|TRBD2|.|TRBV5-6
CASSLRTSGLYQETQYF
TGTGCCAGCAGCCTAAGGACTAGCGGACTTTACCAAGAGACCCAGTACTTC
>TRBJ2-1|TRBD2|.|TRBV20-1
CSARDQGGSGSPSSYNEQFF
TGCAGTGCTAGAGATCAAGGGGGTAGCGGGAGCCCCAGCTCCTACAATGAGCAGTTCTTC
>TRBJ2-3|.|few|TRBV20-1
CSARDGGKSTDTQYF
TGCAGTGCTAGAGATGGGGGGAAGAGCACAGATACGCAGTATTTT
>TRBJ2-5|.|few|TRBV10-2
CASSESTGRGETQYF
TGCGCCAGCAGTGAGTCGACAGGGAGGGGAGAGACCCAGTACTTC
>TRBJ2-1|TRBD1|.|TRBV6-2/TRBV6-3
CASSLFARRGHEQCF
TGTGCCAGCAGTTTATTTGCCCGCAGGGGGCATGAGCAGTGCTTC
>TRBJ2-1|TRBD2|.|TRBV7-6
CASSRTSGGGSYNEQFF
TGTGCCAGCAGCCGGACTAGCGGGGGGGGCTCCTACAATGAGCAGTTCTTC
>TRBJ2-3|.|.|TRBV3-1
CASSPRRLWAEGTDTQYF
TGTGCCAGCAGCCCCAGACGGCTTTGGGCGGAGGGCACAGATACGCAGTATTTT
>TRBJ2-1|.|.|TRBV5-1
CASSQLAGPKGEQFF
TGCGCCAGCAGTCAACTGGCGGGTCCAAAGGGTGAGCAGTTCTTC
>TRBJ2-1|.|many|TRBV5-1
CASSLVGGAHGEQFF
TGCGCCAGCAGCTTGGTCGGAGGGGCGCACGGTGAGCAGTTCTTC
>TRBJ2-7|.|.|TRBV6-5
CASSAGGTVGREQYF
TGTGCCAGCAGTGCTGGAGGGACAGTGGGTCGCGAGCAGTACTTC
>TRBJ2-3|.|.|TRBV12-3/TRBV12-4
CASSFGGGTQYF
TGTGCCAGCAGTTTTGGGGGCGGTACGCAGTATTTT
>TRBJ2-3|.|.|TRBV5-1
CASSLVGRSHTLRTEFRPTDTQYF
TGCGCCAGCAGCTTGGTTGGCAGGTCACACACGTTACGAACCGAGTTTAGACCCACAGATACGCAGTATTTT
>TRBJ1-4|.|.|TRBV7-3
CASSSVQGGKLFF
TGTGCCAGCAGCTCCGTGCAGGGAGGAAAACTGTTTTTT
>TRBJ2-4|.|.|TRBV7-3
CASSFVKKNIQYF
TGTGCCAGCAGCTTTGTAAAGAAAAACATTCAGTACTTC
>TRBJ2-5|TRBD2|.|TRBV3-1
CASSLSGGDGETQYF
TGTGCCAGCAGCCTTAGCGGGGGGGATGGCGAGACCCAGTACTTC
>TRBJ2-1|TRBD1|few|TRBV12-3/TRBV12-4
CASSLEDRVDEQFF
TGTGCCAGCAGTTTGGAGGACAGGGTTGATGAGCAGTTCTTC
>TRBJ2-7|.|many|TRBV12-3/TRBV12-4
CASRLVGAYEQYF
TGTGCCAGCCGCCTGGTGGGGGCCTACGAGCAGTACTTC
>TRBJ1-1|.|few|TRBV20-1
CSATGPFNTEAFF
TGCAGTGCCACAGGTCCTTTTAACACTGAAGCTTTCTTT
>TRBJ2-1|.|few|TRBV6-6
CASEPSADSGLTQFF
TGTGCCAGCGAACCCTCCGCGGATAGCGGCCTCACACAGTTCTTC
>TRBJ2-7|.|.|TRBV6-5
CASSYSVNAAYEQYF
TGTGCCAGCAGTTACAGTGTAAACGCCGCCTACGAGCAGTACTTC
>TRBJ2-1|TRBD2|.|TRBV5-5
CASSLVGAGVNNEQFF
TGTGCCAGCAGCTTGGTGGGAGCGGGGGTGAACAATGAGCAGTTCTTC
>TRBJ1-1|TRBD1|.|TRBV4-1
CASSQHDRGRRAEAFF
TGCGCCAGCAGCCAACACGACAGGGGGCGAAGGGCTGAAGCTTTCTTT